This is a list of T cell receptor beta chains from one sample in a study of blood T cell repertoires in COVID-19. Only in-frame clones appear in the TCRdb table, and some are missing; sequencing was by immunoSEQ multiplex PCR. Of 350,000 to 450,000 clones listed, around 87% are singletons. Sequenced: PBMCs or T cells enriched from blood (not recorded which). These TCRs come from a man aged 35-49 years in a cohort exposed to, infected with or recovered from COVID-19 (not recorded which). CDR3s include the opening cysteine and the closing phenylalanine or tryptophan. Not every row has a clone size; where given, it reads once, few, many or a size class.

V	size	J	CDR3
TRBV6-5	few	TRBJ2-3	CASRDLADTQYF
TRBV24-1	NA	TRBJ2-3	CATGTSGMNTDTQYF
TRBV14	NA	TRBJ1-6	CASSQDSDRRNGSPLHF
TRBV25-1	NA	TRBJ2-7	CASSERQGAYEQYF
TRBV7-2	NA	TRBJ2-7	CASSLPGLRTYEQYF
TRBV4-1	NA	TRBJ1-4	CASSHWTGSSEKLFF
TRBV7-3	NA	TRBJ1-6	CASSLRGTGMNSPLHF
TRBV10-2	NA	TRBJ2-5	CASNFPGTGQETQYF
TRBV6-5	NA	TRBJ2-7	CASFITSGSYEQYF
TRBV18	NA	TRBJ2-7	CASSPPKQGFDSYEQYF
TRBV2	NA	TRBJ1-5	CASRDRVTNQPQHF
TRBV7-2	NA	TRBJ2-5	CASSFGTSETQYF
TRBV11-2	NA	TRBJ1-2	CASSVPAWGQKGGYTF
TRBV19	once	TRBJ1-3	CASSTRQRNTIYF
TRBV11-2	NA	TRBJ2-2	CASRLTSGSPGELFF
TRBV6-5	NA	TRBJ1-1	CASRRPDRVNTEAFF
TRBV2	NA	TRBJ2-7	CASTLTSGTYEQYF
TRBV19	NA	TRBJ2-1	CASSPNLAGGWYNEQFF
TRBV25-1	NA	TRBJ1-2	CASRRQGAGGYTF
TRBV2	NA	TRBJ1-5	CASSWGRESNQPQHF
TRBV19	NA	TRBJ2-2	CASQRQGNTGELFF
TRBV28	NA	TRBJ2-5	CASSGGTSRPQETQYF
TRBV6-5	NA	TRBJ1-1	CASQGDDQKEAFF
TRBV24-1	NA	TRBJ2-1	CATSDPGTSVNEQFF
TRBV5-1	NA	TRBJ1-1	CASSPRPGSMNTEAFF
TRBV4-1	NA	TRBJ2-5	CASSPERGRKETQYF
TRBV28	once	TRBJ2-3	CASPPGAVGTSGRNPTDTQYF
TRBV7-3	NA	TRBJ2-5	CASSPIADTRETQYF
TRBV18	NA	TRBJ2-5	CASSPRQGETQYF
TRBV28	NA	TRBJ1-1	CASSPRGTEAFF
TRBV28	NA	TRBJ1-5	CASTPRTGPHQPQHF
TRBV5-1	NA	TRBJ2-1	CASRPGGSYNEQFF
TRBV28	few	TRBJ2-5	CASSVVGQETQYF
TRBV28	NA	TRBJ1-5	CASSYLQGAQPQHF
TRBV28	NA	TRBJ2-3	CASGGGQREGDTQYF
TRBV6-5	NA	TRBJ2-2	CASKLAGSYTGELFF
TRBV3-1/TRBV3-2	NA	TRBJ2-5	CASRGQGDSETQYF
TRBV28	once	TRBJ1-2	CASSDRVYDGYTF
TRBV4-1	NA	TRBJ2-5	CASSQVQEETQYF
TRBV18	NA	TRBJ2-7	CASSITGAGGNYEQYF
TRBV10-2	NA	TRBJ1-5	CASSGGFAGNQPQHF
TRBV7-9	NA	TRBJ2-2	CASSPRTSGTLTGELFF
TRBV18	few	TRBJ1-1	CASSPNSLNTEAFF
TRBV15	few	TRBJ1-5	CATSSQSNQPQHF
TRBV5-1	NA	TRBJ2-5	CASSPGSQETQYF
TRBV30	few	TRBJ2-3	CAWSLRTSGRTDTQYF
TRBV6-5	NA	TRBJ2-1	CASSDRGYNEQFF
TRBV10-2	NA	TRBJ2-1	CASRLAATYNEQFF